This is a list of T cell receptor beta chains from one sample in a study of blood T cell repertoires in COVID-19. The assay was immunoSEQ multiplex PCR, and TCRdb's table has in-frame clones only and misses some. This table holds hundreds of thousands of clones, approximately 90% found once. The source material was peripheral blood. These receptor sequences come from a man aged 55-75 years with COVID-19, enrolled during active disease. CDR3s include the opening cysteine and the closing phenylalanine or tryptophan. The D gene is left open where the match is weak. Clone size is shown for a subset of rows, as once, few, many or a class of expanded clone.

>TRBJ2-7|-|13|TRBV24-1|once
CATSDLPGDEQYF
TGTGCCACCAGTGATTTGCCAGGGGACGAGCAGTACTTC
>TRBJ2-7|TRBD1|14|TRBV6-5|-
CASRADRAVDEQYF
TGTGCCAGCAGGGCTGACAGGGCGGTGGACGAGCAGTACTTC
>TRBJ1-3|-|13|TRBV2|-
CASHREPGNTIYF
TGTGCCAGCCACAGGGAGCCTGGAAACACCATATATTTT
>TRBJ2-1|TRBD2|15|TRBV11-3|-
CASSGRASTHNEQFF
TGTGCCAGCAGCGGGAGGGCTAGTACCCACAATGAGCAGTTCTTC
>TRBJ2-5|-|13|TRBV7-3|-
CASSSQGGETQYF
TGTGCCAGCAGTTCACAGGGCGGGGAGACCCAGTACTTC
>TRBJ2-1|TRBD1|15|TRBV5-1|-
CASSVDRGYGNEQFF
TGCGCCAGCAGCGTTGACAGGGGATATGGGAATGAGCAGTTCTTC
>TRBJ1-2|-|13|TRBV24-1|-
CATSRGRGYGYTF
TGTGCCACCAGCCGAGGGCGTGGCTATGGCTACACCTTC
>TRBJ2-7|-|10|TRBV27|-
CARGGGEQYF
TGTGCCAGAGGGGGGGGCGAGCAGTACTTC
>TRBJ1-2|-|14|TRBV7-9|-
CASSSPVGVYGYTF
TGTGCCAGCAGCTCCCCAGTCGGGGTCTATGGCTACACCTTC
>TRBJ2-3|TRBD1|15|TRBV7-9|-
CASRASDRGADTQYF
TGTGCCAGCAGGGCGTCGGACAGGGGGGCAGATACGCAGTATTTT
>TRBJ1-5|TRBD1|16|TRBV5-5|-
CASSISPGTGEQPQHF
TGTGCCAGCAGCATTTCGCCCGGGACAGGGGAGCAGCCCCAGCATTTT
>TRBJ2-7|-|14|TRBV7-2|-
CASSSAGVRTEQYF
TGTGCCAGCAGCTCCGCAGGGGTTAGGACCGAGCAGTACTTC
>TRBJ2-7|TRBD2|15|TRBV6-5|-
CASTLGTSGHNSQYF
TGTGCCAGCACCCTCGGGACTAGCGGGCATAACTCGCAGTACTTC
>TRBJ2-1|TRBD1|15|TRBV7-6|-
CASSQGQGGYNEQFF
TGTGCCAGCAGCCAGGGACAGGGGGGCTACAATGAGCAGTTCTTC
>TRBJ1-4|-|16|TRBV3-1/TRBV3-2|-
CASSQDLGVGGEKLFF
TGTGCCAGCAGCCAAGATCTTGGGGTGGGAGGTGAAAAACTGTTTTTT
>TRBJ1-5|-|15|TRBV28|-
CASSSPDSSNQPQHF
TGTGCCAGCAGTTCCCCCGACAGTAGCAATCAGCCCCAGCATTTT
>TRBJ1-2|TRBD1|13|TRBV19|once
CASRTGGDYGYTF
TGTGCCAGTAGGACAGGGGGGGACTATGGCTACACCTTC
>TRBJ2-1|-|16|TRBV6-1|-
CASSDGGASPYNEQFF
TGTGCCAGCAGTGACGGGGGAGCGTCTCCCTACAATGAGCAGTTCTTC
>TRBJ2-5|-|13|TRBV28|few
CASRARAQETQYF
TGTGCCAGCAGGGCGCGGGCCCAAGAGACCCAGTACTTC
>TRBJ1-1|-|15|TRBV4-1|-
CASSQGPGRNTEAFF
TGCGCCAGCAGCCAAGGTCCGGGGAGGAACACTGAAGCTTTCTTT
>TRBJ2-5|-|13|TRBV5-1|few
CASSLETEETQYF
TGCGCCAGCAGCTTGGAGACAGAGGAGACCCAGTACTTC
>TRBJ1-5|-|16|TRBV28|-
CASSLGRGGNNQPQHF
TGTGCCAGCAGTTTGGGCCGGGGTGGGAACAATCAGCCCCAGCATTTT
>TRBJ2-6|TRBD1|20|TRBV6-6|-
CASSRPRGTGDRSGANVLTF
TGTGCCAGCAGTCGACCCAGGGGGACAGGGGATAGGTCTGGGGCCAACGTCCTGACTTTC
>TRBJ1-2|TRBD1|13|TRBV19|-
CASRRQGLAGYTF
TGTGCCAGTAGAAGACAGGGGCTGGCTGGCTACACCTTC
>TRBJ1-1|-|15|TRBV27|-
CASLPSFGEGTEAFF
TGTGCCAGCCTCCCCTCTTTCGGGGAAGGAACTGAAGCTTTCTTT
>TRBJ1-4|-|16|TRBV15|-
CATSRDVDRTNEKLFF
TGTGCCACCAGCAGAGATGTTGACAGAACTAATGAAAAACTGTTTTTT
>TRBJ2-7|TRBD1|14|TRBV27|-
CASSTGVGSHEQYF
TGTGCCAGCAGTACAGGGGTCGGATCCCACGAGCAGTACTTC
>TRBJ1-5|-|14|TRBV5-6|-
CASSLRAGGSPQHF
TGTGCCAGCAGCTTGAGGGCAGGAGGATCGCCCCAGCATTTT
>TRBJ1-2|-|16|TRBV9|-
CASSVTGGTTNYGYTF
TGTGCCAGCAGCGTGACGGGGGGGACTACTAACTATGGCTACACCTTC
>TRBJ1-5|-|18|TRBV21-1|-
CASNTAGRTGGIYQPQHF
TGTGCCAGCAACACAGCAGGTAGGACAGGGGGCATTTATCAGCCCCAGCATTTT
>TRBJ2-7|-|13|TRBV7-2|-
CASSLVNSYEQYF
TGTGCCAGCAGCTTAGTTAACAGTTACGAGCAGTACTTC
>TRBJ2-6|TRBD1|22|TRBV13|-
CASSPYFNTGTGVSSGANVLTF
TGTGCCAGCAGCCCTTACTTCAATACCGGGACAGGGGTTAGCTCTGGGGCCAACGTCCTGACTTTC
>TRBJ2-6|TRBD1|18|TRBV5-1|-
CASSLAGTGSSGANVLTF
TGCGCCAGCAGCTTGGCGGGGACAGGGTCTTCTGGGGCCAACGTCCTGACTTTC
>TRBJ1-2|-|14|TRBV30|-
CAWSVGNRGGGYTF
TGTGCCTGGAGTGTAGGAAATAGGGGTGGCGGCTACACCTTC
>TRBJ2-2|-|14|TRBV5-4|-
CASSRGHSTGELFF
TGTGCCAGCAGCCGAGGACATTCCACCGGGGAGCTGTTTTTT
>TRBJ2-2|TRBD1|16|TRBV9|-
CASSPAWDRGTGELFF
TGTGCCAGCAGCCCCGCCTGGGACAGGGGGACCGGGGAGCTGTTTTTT
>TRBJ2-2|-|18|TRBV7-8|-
CASSFNGGKAKKAGELFF
TGTGCCAGCAGCTTCAATGGAGGGAAAGCCAAAAAGGCCGGGGAGCTGTTTTTT
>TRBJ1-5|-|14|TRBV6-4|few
CASMRGDSNQPQHF
TGTGCCAGCATGCGAGGTGATAGCAATCAGCCCCAGCATTTT
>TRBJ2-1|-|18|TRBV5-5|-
CASSSLGGATSSYNEQFF
TGTGCCAGCAGCTCCCTTGGGGGGGCTACGAGCTCCTACAATGAGCAGTTCTTC
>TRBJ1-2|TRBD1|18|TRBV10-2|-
CASSDPHRQGTTNYGYTF
TGCGCCAGCAGTGACCCGCACCGACAGGGAACGACTAACTATGGCTACACCTTC
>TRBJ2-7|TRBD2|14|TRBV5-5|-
CASSSTGGISEQYF
TGTGCCAGCAGTAGCACCGGGGGGATCAGCGAGCAGTACTTC
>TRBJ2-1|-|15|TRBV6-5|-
CASSSQGRDYNEQFF
TGTGCCAGCAGTTCCCAGGGTAGGGATTACAATGAGCAGTTCTTC
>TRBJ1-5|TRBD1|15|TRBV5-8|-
CASSLSLTGYQPQHF
TGTGCCAGCAGCTTATCATTGACAGGGTATCAGCCCCAGCATTTT
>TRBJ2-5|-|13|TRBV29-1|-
CSALPQGRETQYF
TGCAGCGCCCTCCCACAGGGCCGGGAGACCCAGTACTTC
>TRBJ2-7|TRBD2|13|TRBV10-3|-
CAISAGLAGRKHF
TGTGCCATCAGTGCGGGACTAGCGGGTCGGAAGCACTTC
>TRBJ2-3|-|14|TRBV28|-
CASSLVQAPDTQYF
TGTGCCAGCAGTTTGGTCCAGGCACCAGATACGCAGTATTTT
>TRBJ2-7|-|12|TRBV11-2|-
CASSLVNNEQYF
TGTGCCAGCAGCTTAGTGAACAACGAGCAGTACTTC
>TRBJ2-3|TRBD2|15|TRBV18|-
CASSPTSGRTDTQYF
TGTGCCAGCTCACCAACTAGCGGGCGAACAGATACGCAGTATTTT
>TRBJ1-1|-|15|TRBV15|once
CATSRDGAGHTEAFF
TGTGCCACCAGCAGAGATGGGGCAGGTCACACTGAAGCTTTCTTT
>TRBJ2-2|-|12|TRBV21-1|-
CASSKVRGGLFF
TGTGCCAGCAGCAAAGTAAGGGGGGGGCTGTTTTTT
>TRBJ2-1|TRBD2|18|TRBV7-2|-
CASSPEVGGVAGDNEQFF
TGTGCCAGCAGCCCCGAGGTGGGCGGGGTGGCGGGGGACAATGAGCAGTTCTTC
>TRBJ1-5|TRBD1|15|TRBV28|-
CASRGAQGYNQPQHF
TGTGCCAGCAGGGGTGCACAGGGGTACAATCAGCCCCAGCATTTT
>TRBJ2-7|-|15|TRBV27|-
CASSPSGVETYEQYF
TGTGCCAGCAGTCCCAGCGGCGTTGAAACCTACGAGCAGTACTTC
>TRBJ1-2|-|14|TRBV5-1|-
CASQPGGDIKGYTF
TGCGCCAGCCAGCCGGGGGGCGATATTAAGGGCTACACCTTC
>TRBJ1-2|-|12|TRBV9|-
CASSARTDGYTF
TGTGCCAGCAGCGCGAGGACTGATGGCTACACCTTC
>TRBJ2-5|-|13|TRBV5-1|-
CASSSDSLETQYF
TGCGCCAGCAGCTCCGACAGCCTAGAGACCCAGTACTTC